The T cell receptor beta chain described here comes from a study of early T cells in non-severe SARS-CoV-2 infection. The CDR3 spans 14 residues. Germline V CDR1 and CDR2: SGHTS, YDEGEE. Between the trimmed V and J ends, which lost 1 base and 5 bases, there was a span of 12 bases. TCRdb independently ran MiXCR on the 5' RACE reads; one entry per CDR3 protein. The sample shows 85,000 to 100,000 distinct CDR3 sequences, 11% of them seen only once. Specimen: whole blood, collected at baseline. This clonotype originated in an adult who was a healthcare worker with PCR-confirmed SARS-CoV-2 infection or an uninfected control (not recorded which). V is TRBV5-8 and J is TRBJ1-2; maybe TRBD1 (5 bases). CDR3 sequence reads: CASSLTGTDYGYTF. DNA of the CDR3: TGTGCCAGCAGCTTGACTGGGACGGATTATGGCTACACCTTC.